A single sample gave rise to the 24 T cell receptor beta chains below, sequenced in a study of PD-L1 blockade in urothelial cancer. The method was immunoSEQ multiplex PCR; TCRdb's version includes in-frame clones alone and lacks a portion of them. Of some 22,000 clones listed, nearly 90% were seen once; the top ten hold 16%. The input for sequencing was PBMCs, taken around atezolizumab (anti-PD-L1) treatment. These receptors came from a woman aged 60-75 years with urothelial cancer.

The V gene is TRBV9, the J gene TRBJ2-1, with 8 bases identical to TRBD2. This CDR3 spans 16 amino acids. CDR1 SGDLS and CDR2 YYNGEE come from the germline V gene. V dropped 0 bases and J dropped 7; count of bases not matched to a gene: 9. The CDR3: CASSVVGAGVVNEQFF. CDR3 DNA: TGTGCCAGCAGCGTAGTTGGAGCGGGAGTGGTGAATGAGCAGTTCTTC.

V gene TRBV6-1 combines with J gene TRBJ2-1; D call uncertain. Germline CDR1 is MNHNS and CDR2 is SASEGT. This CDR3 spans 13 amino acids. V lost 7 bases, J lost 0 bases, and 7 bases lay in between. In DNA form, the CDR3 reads TGTGCCAGCAACCTAGTCTCCTACAATGAGCAGTTCTTC. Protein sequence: CASNLVSYNEQFF.

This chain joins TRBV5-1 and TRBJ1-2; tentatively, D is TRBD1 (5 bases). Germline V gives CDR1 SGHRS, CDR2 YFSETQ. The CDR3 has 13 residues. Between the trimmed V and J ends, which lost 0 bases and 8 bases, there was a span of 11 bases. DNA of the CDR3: TGCGCCAGCAGCTTGGAACGGGGGGAAGGCTACACCTTC. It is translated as CASSLERGEGYTF.

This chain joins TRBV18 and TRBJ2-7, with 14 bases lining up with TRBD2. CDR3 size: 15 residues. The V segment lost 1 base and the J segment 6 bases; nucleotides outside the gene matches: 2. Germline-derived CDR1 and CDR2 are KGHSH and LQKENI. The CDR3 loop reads CASSPLGLAGGEQYF. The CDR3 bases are TGTGCCAGCTCACCACTCGGACTAGCGGGAGGCGAGCAGTACTTC.

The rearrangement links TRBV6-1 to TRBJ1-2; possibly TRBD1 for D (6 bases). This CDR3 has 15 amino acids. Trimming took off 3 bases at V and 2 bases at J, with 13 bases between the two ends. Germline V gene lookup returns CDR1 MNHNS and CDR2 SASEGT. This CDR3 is CASSDWRQANYGYTF. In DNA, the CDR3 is TGTGCCAGCAGTGATTGGAGACAGGCCAACTATGGCTACACCTTC.

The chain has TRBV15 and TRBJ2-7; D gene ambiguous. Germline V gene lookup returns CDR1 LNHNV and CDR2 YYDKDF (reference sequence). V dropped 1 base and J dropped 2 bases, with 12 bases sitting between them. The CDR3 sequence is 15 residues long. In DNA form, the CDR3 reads TGTGCCACCAGCAGAGCGCAGGTCTTCCCCTACGAGCAGTACTTC. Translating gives CATSRAQVFPYEQYF. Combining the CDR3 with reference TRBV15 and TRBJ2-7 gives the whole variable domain DAMVIQNPRYQVTQFGKPVTLSCSQTLNHNVMYWYQQKSSQAPKLLFHYYDKDFNNEADTPDNFQSRRPNTSFCFLDIRSPGLGDTAMYLCATSRAQVFPYEQYFGPGTRLTVT.

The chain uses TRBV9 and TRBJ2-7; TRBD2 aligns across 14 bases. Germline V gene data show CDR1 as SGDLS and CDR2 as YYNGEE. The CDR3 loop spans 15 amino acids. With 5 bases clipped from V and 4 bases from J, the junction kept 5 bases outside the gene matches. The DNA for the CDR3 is TGTGCCAGCAGTCGACTAGCGGGAGGGCCGTACGAGCAGTACTTC. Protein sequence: CASSRLAGGPYEQYF.

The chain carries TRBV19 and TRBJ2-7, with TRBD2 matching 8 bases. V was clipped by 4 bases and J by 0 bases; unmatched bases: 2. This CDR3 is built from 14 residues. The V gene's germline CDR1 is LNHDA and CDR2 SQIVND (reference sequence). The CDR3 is CASSSGRPSYEQYF. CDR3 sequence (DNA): TGTGCCAGTAGTAGCGGGAGGCCCTCCTACGAGCAGTACTTC.

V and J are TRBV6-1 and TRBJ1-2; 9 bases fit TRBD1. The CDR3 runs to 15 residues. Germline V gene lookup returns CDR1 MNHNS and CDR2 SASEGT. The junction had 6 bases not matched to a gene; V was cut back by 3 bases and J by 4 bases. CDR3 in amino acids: CASSEGTGRPYGYTF. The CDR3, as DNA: TGTGCCAGCAGTGAGGGGACAGGGCGCCCCTATGGCTACACCTTC.

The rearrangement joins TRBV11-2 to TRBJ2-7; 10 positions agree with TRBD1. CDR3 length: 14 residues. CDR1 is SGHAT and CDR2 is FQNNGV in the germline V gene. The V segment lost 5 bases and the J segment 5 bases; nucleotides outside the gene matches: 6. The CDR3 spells CASSPGTGVHEQYF. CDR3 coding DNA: TGTGCCAGCAGCCCCGGGACAGGGGTCCACGAGCAGTACTTC.

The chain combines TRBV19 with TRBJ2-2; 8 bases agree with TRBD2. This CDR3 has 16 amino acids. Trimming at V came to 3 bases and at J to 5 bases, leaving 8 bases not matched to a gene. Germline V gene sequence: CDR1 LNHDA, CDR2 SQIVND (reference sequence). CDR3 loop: CASSITPGGVTGELFF. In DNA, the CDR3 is TGTGCCAGTAGTATTACCCCGGGGGGGGTGACCGGGGAGCTGTTTTTT.

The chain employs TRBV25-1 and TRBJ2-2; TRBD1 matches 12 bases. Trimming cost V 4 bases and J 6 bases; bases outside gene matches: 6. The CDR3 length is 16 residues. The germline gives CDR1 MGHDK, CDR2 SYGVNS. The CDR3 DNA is TGTGCCAGCAGTGGAGGGACAGGGGGCTTAGCCGGGGAGCTGTTTTTT. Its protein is CASSGGTGGLAGELFF. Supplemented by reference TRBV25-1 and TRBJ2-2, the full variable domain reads EADIYQTPRYLVIGTGKKITLECSQTMGHDKMYWYQQDPGMELHLIHYSYGVNSTEKGDLSSESTVSRIRTEHFPLTLESARPSHTSQYLCASSGGTGGLAGELFFGEGSRLTVL.

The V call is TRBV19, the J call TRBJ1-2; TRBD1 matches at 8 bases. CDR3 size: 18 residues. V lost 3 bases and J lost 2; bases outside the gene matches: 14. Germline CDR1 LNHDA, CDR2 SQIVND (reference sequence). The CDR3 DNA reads TGTGCCAGTAGTATCCCCCCGACCAGGGGGCTACTGAACTATGGCTACACCTTC. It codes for CASSIPPTRGLLNYGYTF. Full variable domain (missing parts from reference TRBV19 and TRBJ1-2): DGGITQSPKYLFRKEGQNVTLSCEQNLNHDAMYWYRQDPGQGLRLIYYSQIVNDFQKGDIAEGYSVSREKKESFPLTVTSAQKNPTAFYLCASSIPPTRGLLNYGYTFGSGTRLTVV.

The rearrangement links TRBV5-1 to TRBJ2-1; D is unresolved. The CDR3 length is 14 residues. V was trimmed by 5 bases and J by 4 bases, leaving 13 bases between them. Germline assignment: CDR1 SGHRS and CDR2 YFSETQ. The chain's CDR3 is CASRGLGAYNEQFF. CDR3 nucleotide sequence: TGCGCCAGCAGAGGTCTAGGAGCTTACAATGAGCAGTTCTTC.

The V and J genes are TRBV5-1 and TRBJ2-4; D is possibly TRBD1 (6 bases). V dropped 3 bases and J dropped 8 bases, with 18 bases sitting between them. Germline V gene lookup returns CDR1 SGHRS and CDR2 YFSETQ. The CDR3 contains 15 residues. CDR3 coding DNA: TGCGCCAGCAGCTCCGCGGCAGGGGTCGGGGACATTCAGTACTTC. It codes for CASSSAAGVGDIQYF.

CDR3 amino acids: CASSLQGQGNTEAFF. CDR3 in DNA: TGTGCCAGCAGTTTACAGGGACAGGGCAACACTGAAGCTTTCTTT. V and J are TRBV28 and TRBJ1-1, with 9 bases fitting TRBD1. The J segment lost 2 bases and the V segment lost 2 bases, leaving 3 bases of the junction unmatched. Germline V gene sequence: CDR1 MDHEN, CDR2 SYDVKM. This CDR3 has 15 residues.

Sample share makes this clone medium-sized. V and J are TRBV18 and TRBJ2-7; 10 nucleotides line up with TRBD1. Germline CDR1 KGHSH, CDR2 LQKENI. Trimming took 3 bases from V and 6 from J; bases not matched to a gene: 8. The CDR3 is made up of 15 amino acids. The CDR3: CASSPGTGALLEQYF. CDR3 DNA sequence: TGTGCCAGCTCACCCGGGACAGGGGCCCTCCTCGAGCAGTACTTC.

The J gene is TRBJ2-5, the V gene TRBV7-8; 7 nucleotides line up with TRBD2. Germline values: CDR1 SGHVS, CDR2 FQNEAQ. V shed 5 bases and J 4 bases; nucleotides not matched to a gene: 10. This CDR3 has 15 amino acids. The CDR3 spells CASSRWGGEGETQYF. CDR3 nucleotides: TGTGCCAGCAGCCGTTGGGGGGGGGAGGGAGAGACCCAGTACTTC.

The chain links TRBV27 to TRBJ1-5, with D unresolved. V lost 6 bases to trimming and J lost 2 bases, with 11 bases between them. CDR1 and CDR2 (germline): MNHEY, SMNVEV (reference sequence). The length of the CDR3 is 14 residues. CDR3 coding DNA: TGTGCCAGCAGCCAAGCCGTGGGCAATCAGCCCCAGCATTTT. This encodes CASSQAVGNQPQHF.

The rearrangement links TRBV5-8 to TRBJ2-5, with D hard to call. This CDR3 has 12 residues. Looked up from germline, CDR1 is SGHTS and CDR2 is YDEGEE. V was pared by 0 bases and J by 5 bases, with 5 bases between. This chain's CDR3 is CASSLVRETQYF. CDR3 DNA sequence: TGTGCCAGCAGCTTGGTCCGGGAGACCCAGTACTTC.

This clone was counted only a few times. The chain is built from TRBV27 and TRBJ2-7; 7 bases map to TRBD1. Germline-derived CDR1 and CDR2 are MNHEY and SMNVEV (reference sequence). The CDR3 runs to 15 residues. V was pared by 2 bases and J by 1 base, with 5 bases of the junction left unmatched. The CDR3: CASSLKGTASYEQYF. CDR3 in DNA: TGTGCCAGCAGTTTAAAAGGGACAGCTTCCTACGAGCAGTACTTC.

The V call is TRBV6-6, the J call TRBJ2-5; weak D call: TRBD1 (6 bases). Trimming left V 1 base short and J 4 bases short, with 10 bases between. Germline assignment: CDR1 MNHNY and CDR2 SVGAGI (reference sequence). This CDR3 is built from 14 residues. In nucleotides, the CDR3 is TGTGCCAGCAGTTACTTGACAGGAGGAGAGACCCAGTACTTC. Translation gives CASSYLTGGETQYF.

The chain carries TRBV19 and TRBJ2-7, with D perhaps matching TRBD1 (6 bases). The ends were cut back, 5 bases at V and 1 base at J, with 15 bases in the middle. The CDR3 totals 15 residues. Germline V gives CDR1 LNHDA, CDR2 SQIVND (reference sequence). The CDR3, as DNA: TGTGCCAGTAGTCCCCGACCGGACAGTTCCTACGAGCAGTACTTC. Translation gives CASSPRPDSSYEQYF.

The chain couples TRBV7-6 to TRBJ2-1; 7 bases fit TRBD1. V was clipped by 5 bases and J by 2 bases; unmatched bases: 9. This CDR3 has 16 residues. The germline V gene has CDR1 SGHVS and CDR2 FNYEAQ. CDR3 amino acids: CASSPYRGSAYNEQFF. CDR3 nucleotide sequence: TGTGCCAGCAGCCCATACAGGGGCTCCGCCTACAATGAGCAGTTCTTC.